Listed below are T cell receptor beta chains from one sample, sequenced in a study of blood T cells in healthy people across ages. TCRdb called the 5' RACE reads again in MiXCR, with one record for every CDR3 protein. Among over a million distinct CDR3 sequences listed, approximately 59% were seen once. The sequencing sample was made of blood. These receptors all come from a man aged 18 to 29 in good health. CDR3s include the opening cysteine and the closing phenylalanine or tryptophan. The D gene is left open where the match is weak. Rows may omit the clone size; those that give it use once, few, many or a size class.

d_gene: TRBD1
j_gene: TRBJ2-3
abundance: .
v_gene: TRBV29-1
len: 13
CDR3nt: TGCAGCGTTGGAACAGGGGCTGCAGATACGCAGTATTTT
CDR3aa: CSVGTGAADTQYF

d_gene: .
j_gene: TRBJ1-2
abundance: .
v_gene: TRBV20-1
len: 12
CDR3nt: TGCAGTGCTAGTCCTGATAACTATGGCTACACCTTC
CDR3aa: CSASPDNYGYTF

d_gene: .
j_gene: TRBJ2-5
abundance: .
v_gene: TRBV6-1
len: 13
CDR3nt: TGTGCCAGCAGTGCCGGTTTCAGAGAGACCCAGTACTTC
CDR3aa: CASSAGFRETQYF

d_gene: TRBD2
j_gene: TRBJ2-1
abundance: .
v_gene: TRBV29-1
len: 13
CDR3nt: TGCAGCGCCCTAGCGGGAGCCTACAATGAGCAGTTCTTC
CDR3aa: CSALAGAYNEQFF

d_gene: TRBD2
j_gene: TRBJ2-3
abundance: few
v_gene: TRBV5-6
len: 16
CDR3nt: TGTGCCAGCAGTTCGCCCCACCTTAAGGGACTACATACGCAGTATTTT
CDR3aa: CASSSPHLKGLHTQYF

d_gene: TRBD1
j_gene: TRBJ2-7
abundance: few
v_gene: TRBV27
len: 15
CDR3nt: TGTGCCAGCAGTTTTCTCAGGGACAGACCGTACGAGCAGTACTTC
CDR3aa: CASSFLRDRPYEQYF

d_gene: TRBD2
j_gene: TRBJ2-1
abundance: .
v_gene: TRBV7-2
len: 15
CDR3nt: TGTGCCAGCAGCCTCAGTCTAGCGGTGTACAATGAGCAGTTCTTC
CDR3aa: CASSLSLAVYNEQFF

d_gene: TRBD2
j_gene: TRBJ2-1
abundance: .
v_gene: TRBV27
len: 15
CDR3nt: TGTGCCAGCAGTCTGAGCGGGACTCCCTACAATGAGCAGTTCTTC
CDR3aa: CASSLSGTPYNEQFF

d_gene: .
j_gene: TRBJ2-3
abundance: .
v_gene: TRBV20-1
len: 13
CDR3nt: TGCAGTGCCCAACGCCCCGTCACAGATACGCAGTATTTT
CDR3aa: CSAQRPVTDTQYF

d_gene: .
j_gene: TRBJ1-2
abundance: .
v_gene: TRBV5-4
len: 14
CDR3nt: TGTGCCAGCAGCTCCCCTGATCCAACCTATGGCTACACCTTC
CDR3aa: CASSSPDPTYGYTF

d_gene: .
j_gene: TRBJ2-5
abundance: few
v_gene: TRBV4-2
len: 14
CDR3nt: TGTGCCAGCAGCCAAGAGAAGCTTGGGAAGACCCAGTACTTC
CDR3aa: CASSQEKLGKTQYF